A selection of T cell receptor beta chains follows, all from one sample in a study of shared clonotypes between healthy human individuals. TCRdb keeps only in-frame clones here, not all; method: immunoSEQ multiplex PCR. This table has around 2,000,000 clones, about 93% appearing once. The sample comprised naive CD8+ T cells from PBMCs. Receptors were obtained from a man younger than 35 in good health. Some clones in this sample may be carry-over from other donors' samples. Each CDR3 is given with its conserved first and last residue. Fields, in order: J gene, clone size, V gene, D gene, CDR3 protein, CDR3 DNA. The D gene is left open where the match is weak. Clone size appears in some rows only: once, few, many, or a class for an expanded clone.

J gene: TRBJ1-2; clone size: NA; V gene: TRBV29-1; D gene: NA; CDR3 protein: CSVEFSEANYGYTF; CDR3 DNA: TGCAGCGTTGAGTTTTCAGAAGCGAACTATGGCTACACCTTC
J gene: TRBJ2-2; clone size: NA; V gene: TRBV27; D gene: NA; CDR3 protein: CASSPNSQIRVTGELFF; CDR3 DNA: TGTGCCAGCAGTCCCAACTCCCAAATTCGGGTCACCGGGGAGCTGTTTTTT
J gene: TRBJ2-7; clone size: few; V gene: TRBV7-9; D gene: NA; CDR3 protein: CASSLGANEQYF; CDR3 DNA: TGTGCCAGCAGCTTAGGGGCGAACGAGCAGTACTTC
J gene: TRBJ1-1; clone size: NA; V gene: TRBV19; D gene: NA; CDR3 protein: CASSIRGGGAEAFF; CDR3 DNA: TGTGCCAGTAGTATTCGGGGAGGCGGTGCTGAAGCTTTCTTT
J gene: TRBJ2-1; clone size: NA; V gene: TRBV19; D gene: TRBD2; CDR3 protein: CASSLGAGDEQFF; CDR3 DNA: TGTGCCAGTAGTCTTGGCGCGGGGGACGAGCAGTTCTTC
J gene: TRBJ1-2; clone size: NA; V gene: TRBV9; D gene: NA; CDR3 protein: CASSASGQSDYGYTF; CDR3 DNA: TGTGCCAGCAGCGCCTCAGGACAGTCGGACTATGGCTACACCTTC
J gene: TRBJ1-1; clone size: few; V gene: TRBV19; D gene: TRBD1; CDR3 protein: CASRTGANTEAFF; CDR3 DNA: TGTGCCAGTAGGACAGGGGCGAACACTGAAGCTTTCTTT
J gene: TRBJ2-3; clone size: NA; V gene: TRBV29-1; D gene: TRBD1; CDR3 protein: CSVTSRDSITDTQYF; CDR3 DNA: TGCAGCGTAACCTCCCGGGACAGCATCACAGATACGCAGTATTTT
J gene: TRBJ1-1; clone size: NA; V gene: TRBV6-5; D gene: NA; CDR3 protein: CATPSGGAPYEAFF; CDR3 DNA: TGTGCCACCCCGTCTGGGGGGGCCCCATACGAAGCTTTCTTT
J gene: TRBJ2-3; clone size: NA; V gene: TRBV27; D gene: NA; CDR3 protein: CASRNGRTDTQYF; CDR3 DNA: TGTGCCAGCAGGAACGGACGCACAGATACGCAGTATTTT